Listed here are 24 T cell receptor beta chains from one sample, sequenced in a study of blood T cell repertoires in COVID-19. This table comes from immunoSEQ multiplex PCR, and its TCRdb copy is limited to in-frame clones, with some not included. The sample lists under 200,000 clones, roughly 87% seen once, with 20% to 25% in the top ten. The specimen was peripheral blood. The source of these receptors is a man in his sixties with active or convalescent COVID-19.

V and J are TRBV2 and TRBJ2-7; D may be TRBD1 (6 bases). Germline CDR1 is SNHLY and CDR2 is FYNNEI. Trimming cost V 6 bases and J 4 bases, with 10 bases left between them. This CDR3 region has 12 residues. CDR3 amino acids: CASSLTGYEQYF. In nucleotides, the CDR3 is TGTGCCAGCAGCCTGACAGGTTACGAGCAGTACTTC.

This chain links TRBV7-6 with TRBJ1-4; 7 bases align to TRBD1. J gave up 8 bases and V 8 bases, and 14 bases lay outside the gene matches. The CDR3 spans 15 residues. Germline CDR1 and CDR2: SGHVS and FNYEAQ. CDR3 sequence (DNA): TGTGCCAGCGCCTCTCAGGGGCGGACAGGAGAAAAACTGTTTTTT. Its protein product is CASASQGRTGEKLFF.

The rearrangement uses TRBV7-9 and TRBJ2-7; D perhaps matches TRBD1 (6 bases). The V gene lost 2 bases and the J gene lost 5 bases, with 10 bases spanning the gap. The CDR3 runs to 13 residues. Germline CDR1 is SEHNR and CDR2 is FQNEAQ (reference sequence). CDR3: CASSLLQGHEQYF. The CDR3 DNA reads TGTGCCAGCAGCTTATTACAGGGCCACGAGCAGTACTTC.

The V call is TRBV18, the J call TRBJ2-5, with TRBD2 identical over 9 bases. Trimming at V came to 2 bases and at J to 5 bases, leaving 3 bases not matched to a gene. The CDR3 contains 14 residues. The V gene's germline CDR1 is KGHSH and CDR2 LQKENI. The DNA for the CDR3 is TGTGCCAGCTCACCAAGCGGGGGGAGCGAGACCCAGTACTTC. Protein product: CASSPSGGSETQYF.

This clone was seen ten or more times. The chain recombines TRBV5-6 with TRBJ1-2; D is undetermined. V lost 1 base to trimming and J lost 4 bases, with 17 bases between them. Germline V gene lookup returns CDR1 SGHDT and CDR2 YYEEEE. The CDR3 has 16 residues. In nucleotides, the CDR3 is TGTGCCAGCAGCTTGTCCCCGGAGGGTGGTAGCTATGGCTACACCTTC. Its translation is CASSLSPEGGSYGYTF.

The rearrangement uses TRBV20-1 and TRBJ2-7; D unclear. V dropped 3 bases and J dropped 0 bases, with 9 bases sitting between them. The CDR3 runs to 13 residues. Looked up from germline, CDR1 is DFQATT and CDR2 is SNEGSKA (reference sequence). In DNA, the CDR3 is TGCAGTGCTAGTTTTCCTCGCTCCTACGAGCAGTACTTC. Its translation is CSASFPRSYEQYF.

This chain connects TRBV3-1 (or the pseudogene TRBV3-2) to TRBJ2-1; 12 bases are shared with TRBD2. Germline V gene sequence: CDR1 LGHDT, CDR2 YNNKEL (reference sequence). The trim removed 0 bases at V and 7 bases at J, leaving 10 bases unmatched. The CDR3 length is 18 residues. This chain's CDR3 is CASSQETLTSGGRNEQFF. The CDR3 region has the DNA TGTGCCAGCAGCCAAGAGACTCTCACTAGCGGGGGGCGTAATGAGCAGTTCTTC.

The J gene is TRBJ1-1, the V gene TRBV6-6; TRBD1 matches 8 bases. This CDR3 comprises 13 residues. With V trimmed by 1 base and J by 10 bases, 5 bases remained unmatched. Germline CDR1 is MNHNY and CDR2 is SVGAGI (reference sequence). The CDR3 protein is CASSYLTGAGAFF. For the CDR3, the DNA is TGTGCCAGCAGTTACTTGACAGGGGCTGGAGCTTTCTTT.

The CDR3 nucleotides read TGTGCCAGCAATGGACAGGGCTATGAAAAACTGTTTTTT. Amino acid sequence: CASNGQGYEKLFF. V is TRBV2 and J is TRBJ1-4; TRBD1 matches 8 bases. Germline V lookup: CDR1 SNHLY, CDR2 FYNNEI. The junction had 4 bases not matched to a gene; V was cut back by 7 bases and J by 6 bases. This CDR3 comprises 13 residues.

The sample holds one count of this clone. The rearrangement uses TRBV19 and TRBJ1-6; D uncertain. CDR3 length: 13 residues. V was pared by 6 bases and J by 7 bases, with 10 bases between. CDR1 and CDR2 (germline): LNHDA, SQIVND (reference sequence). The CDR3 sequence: CASRSETNSPLHF. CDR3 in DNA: TGTGCCAGTAGGTCAGAGACAAATTCACCCCTCCACTTT.

DNA of the CDR3: TGTGCTAGTGGTTTGGTACCGGGCCAGGGGGTAGAGACCCAGTACTTC. It specifies CASGLVPGQGVETQYF. J is TRBJ2-5 and V is TRBV12-5; 7 bases line up with TRBD1. The CDR3 totals 16 residues. After removal of 0 bases from V and 4 bases from J, the junction contained 8 bases not matched to a gene. Germline values: CDR1 LGHNT, CDR2 FRNRAP.

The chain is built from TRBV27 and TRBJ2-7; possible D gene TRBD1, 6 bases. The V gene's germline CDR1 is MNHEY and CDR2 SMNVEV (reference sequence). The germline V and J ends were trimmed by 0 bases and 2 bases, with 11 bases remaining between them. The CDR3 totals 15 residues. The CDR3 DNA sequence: TGTGCCAGCAGTTTATCTTACAGGGCCACCTACGAGCAGTACTTC. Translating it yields CASSLSYRATYEQYF.

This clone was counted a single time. This chain's CDR3 is CASSEGRRGLVYNSPLHF. The CDR3, as DNA: TGTGCCAGCAGTGAAGGGAGGAGGGGGCTGGTCTATAATTCACCCCTCCACTTT. The rearrangement links TRBV6-1 to TRBJ1-6, with 7 bases aligning to TRBD1. V lost 1 base, J lost 3 bases, and 9 bases stayed unmatched. The CDR3 totals 18 residues. CDR1 is MNHNS and CDR2 is SASEGT in the germline V gene.

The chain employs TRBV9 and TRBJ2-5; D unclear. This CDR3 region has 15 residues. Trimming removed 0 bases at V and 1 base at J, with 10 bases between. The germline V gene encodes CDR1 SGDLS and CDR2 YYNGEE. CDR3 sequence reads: CASSVGPRGQETQYF. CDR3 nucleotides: TGTGCCAGCAGCGTAGGTCCCCGCGGCCAAGAGACCCAGTACTTC.

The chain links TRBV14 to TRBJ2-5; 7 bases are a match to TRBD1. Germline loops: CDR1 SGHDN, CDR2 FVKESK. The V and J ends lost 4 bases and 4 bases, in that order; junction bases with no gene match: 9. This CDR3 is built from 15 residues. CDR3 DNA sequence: TGTGCCAGCAGCCCCTTAGGGGGCGCCTCAGAGACCCAGTACTTC. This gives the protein CASSPLGGASETQYF.

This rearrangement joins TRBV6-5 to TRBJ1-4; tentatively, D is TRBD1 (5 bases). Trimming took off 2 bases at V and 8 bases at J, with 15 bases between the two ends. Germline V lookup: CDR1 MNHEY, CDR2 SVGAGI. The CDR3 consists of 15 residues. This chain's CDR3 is CASSYGGGVWEKLFF. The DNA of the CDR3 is TGTGCCAGCAGTTACGGCGGGGGAGTATGGGAAAAACTGTTTTTT.

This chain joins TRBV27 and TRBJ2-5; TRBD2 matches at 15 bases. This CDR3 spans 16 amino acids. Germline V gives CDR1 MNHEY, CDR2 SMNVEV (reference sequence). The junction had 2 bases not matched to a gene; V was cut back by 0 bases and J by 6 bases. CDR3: CASSLSGTSGGKTQYF. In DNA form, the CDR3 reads TGTGCCAGCAGTTTATCCGGGACTAGCGGGGGGAAGACCCAGTACTTC.

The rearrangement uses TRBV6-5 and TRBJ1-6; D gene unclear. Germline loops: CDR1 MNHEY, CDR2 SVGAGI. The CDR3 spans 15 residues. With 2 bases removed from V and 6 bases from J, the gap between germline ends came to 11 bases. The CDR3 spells CASSYLGGSNSPLHF. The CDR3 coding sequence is TGTGCCAGCAGTTACCTCGGAGGGAGTAATTCACCCCTCCACTTT.

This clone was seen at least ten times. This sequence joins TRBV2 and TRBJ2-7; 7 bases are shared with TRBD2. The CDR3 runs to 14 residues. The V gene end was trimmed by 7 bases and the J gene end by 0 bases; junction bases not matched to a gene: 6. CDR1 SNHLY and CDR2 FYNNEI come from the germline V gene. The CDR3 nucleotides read TGTGCCAGCACTGTGGGGGGGAGCTCCTACGAGCAGTACTTC. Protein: CASTVGGSSYEQYF. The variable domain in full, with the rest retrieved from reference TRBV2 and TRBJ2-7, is EPEVTQTPSHQVTQMGQEVILRCVPISNHLYFYWYRQILGQKVEFLVSFYNNEISEKSEIFDDQFSVERPDGSNFTLKIRSTKLEDSAMYFCASTVGGSSYEQYFGPGTRLTVT.

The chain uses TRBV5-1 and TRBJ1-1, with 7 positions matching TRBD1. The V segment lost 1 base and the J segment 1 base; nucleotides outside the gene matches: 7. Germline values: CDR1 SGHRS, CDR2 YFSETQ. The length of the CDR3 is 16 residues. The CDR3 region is CASSLRTGRGNTEAFF. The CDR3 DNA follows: TGCGCCAGCAGCTTGAGGACAGGCAGAGGGAACACTGAAGCTTTCTTT.

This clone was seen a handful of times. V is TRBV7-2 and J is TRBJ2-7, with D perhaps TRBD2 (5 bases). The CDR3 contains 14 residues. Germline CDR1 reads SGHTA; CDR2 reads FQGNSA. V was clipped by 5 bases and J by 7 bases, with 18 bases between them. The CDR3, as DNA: TGTGCCAGCAGCCTCGGTGGCCCGTGGAGGGAGCAGTACTTC. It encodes CASSLGGPWREQYF.

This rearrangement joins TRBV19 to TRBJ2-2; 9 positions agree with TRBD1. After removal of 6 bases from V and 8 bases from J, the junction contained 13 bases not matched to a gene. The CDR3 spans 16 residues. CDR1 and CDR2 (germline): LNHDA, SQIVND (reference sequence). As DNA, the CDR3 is TGTGCCAGTAGGGGATTACCGGGACAGGGCTCAGGGGAGCTGTTTTTT. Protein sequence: CASRGLPGQGSGELFF.

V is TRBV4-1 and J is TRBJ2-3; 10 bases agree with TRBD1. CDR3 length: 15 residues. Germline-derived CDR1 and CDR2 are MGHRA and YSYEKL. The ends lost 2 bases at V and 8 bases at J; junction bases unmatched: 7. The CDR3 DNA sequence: TGCGCCAGCAGCCAACCGGGACAGGGGCTTCCTACGCAGTATTTT. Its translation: CASSQPGQGLPTQYF.

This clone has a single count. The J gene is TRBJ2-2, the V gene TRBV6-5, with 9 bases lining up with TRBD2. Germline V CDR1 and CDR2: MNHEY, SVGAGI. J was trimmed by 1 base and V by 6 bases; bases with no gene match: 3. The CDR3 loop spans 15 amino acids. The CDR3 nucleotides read TGTGCCAGCAGGCTAGCGGGGAGGAACACCGGGGAGCTGTTTTTT. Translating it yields CASRLAGRNTGELFF.